One sample yielded the 7 T cell receptor beta chains listed below, sequenced in a study of vaccination effects on CD4 cells after COVID-19. Only in-frame clones appear in the TCRdb table, and some are missing; sequencing was by immunoSEQ multiplex PCR. The repertoire holds 65,000 to 95,000 clones, with around four fifths as singletons. Their target antigens are unknown. With the ViraFEST assay, the study expanded antigen-specific CD4+ T cells using viral peptide pools, then sequenced them. Researchers isolated CD4+ T cells once approximately ten days of culture had elapsed. BNT162b2 vaccine or mRNA-1273 vaccine was given to participants in two doses. The sequencing used CD4+ T cells from PBMCs cultured with HCoV-OC43 spike peptides, collected after COVID-19 vaccination. As for subset: HCoV-OC43 spike overlapping peptide pool stimulation. The receptor set was obtained from a human donor who received a COVID-19 vaccine.

This chain joins TRBV3-1 (or the pseudogene TRBV3-2) and TRBJ2-1, with 7 bases fitting TRBD2. Trimming took 4 bases from V and 7 from J; bases not matched to a gene: 7. Germline V gives CDR1 LGHDT, CDR2 YNNKEL (reference sequence). The CDR3 runs to 14 residues. CDR3 sequence: CASSRLAVRNEQFF. The CDR3 nucleotides read TGTGCCAGCAGCCGTCTAGCGGTGAGGAATGAGCAGTTCTTC.

The J gene is TRBJ2-5, the V gene TRBV18; D gene unclear. The ends were cut back, 0 bases at V and 2 bases at J, with 4 bases in the middle. The CDR3 extends over 13 amino acids. Germline CDR1 and CDR2: KGHSH and LQKENI. CDR3 protein: CASSPPNQETQYF. For the CDR3, the DNA is TGTGCCAGCTCACCACCCAATCAAGAGACCCAGTACTTC.

V and J are TRBV30 and TRBJ1-5; D remains unclear. This CDR3 is 14 amino acids long. V was trimmed by 2 bases and J by 2 bases, leaving 10 bases between them. CDR1 and CDR2 (germline): GTSNPN, SVGIG (reference sequence). The CDR3 reads CAWSMGQGNQPQHF. The CDR3 region has the DNA TGTGCCTGGAGTATGGGTCAGGGCAATCAGCCCCAGCATTTT.

The V gene is TRBV4-2, the J gene TRBJ1-1, with D tentatively TRBD1 (5 bases). Trimming removed 0 bases from V and 0 bases from J, with 14 bases in between. This CDR3 contains 17 residues. Looked up from germline, CDR1 is LGHNA and CDR2 is YNFKEQ. The DNA of the CDR3 is TGTGCCAGCAGCCAAGATCTTTATCGGGGCCTGAACACTGAAGCTTTCTTT. Protein sequence: CASSQDLYRGLNTEAFF.

The chain couples TRBV4-1 to TRBJ2-1, with unresolved D. The length of the CDR3 is 15 residues. Trimming pared 0 bases from V and 0 bases from J, leaving 6 bases between. Germline CDR1 is MGHRA and CDR2 is YSYEKL. The CDR3 loop is CASSQEDPSYNEQFF. The DNA for the CDR3 is TGCGCCAGCAGCCAAGAGGACCCCTCCTACAATGAGCAGTTCTTC.

The chain joins TRBV28 to TRBJ2-7; 7 nucleotides line up with TRBD1. The germline gives CDR1 MDHEN, CDR2 SYDVKM. Trimming removed 6 bases from V and 0 bases from J; junction bases left unmatched: 11. The CDR3 consists of 16 residues. The CDR3 loop reads CASSRSDRKDSYEQYV. Written as DNA, the CDR3 is TGTGCCAGCAGCCGATCGGACAGGAAAGACTCCTACGAGCAGTACGTC.

V usage is TRBV25-1 and J usage is TRBJ1-3; no definite D call. Germline V gene data show CDR1 as MGHDK and CDR2 as SYGVNS. The CDR3 length is 13 residues. The germline V and J ends were trimmed by 1 base and 9 bases, with 10 bases remaining between them. The CDR3 DNA reads TGTGCCAGCAGTGAATCCACTTGGGGCACCATATATTTT. Translated, it gives CASSESTWGTIYF.